One sample yielded the 10 T cell receptor beta chains listed below, sequenced in a study of cytomegalovirus exposure and HLA in healthy donors. Primers included in the PCR were 60 Vbeta and 13 Jbeta primers. Repertoires were generated with immunoSEQ multiplex PCR, while TCRdb's copy carries only in-frame clones and drops some. The profile shows some 150,000 clones, around 80% of them singletons. Input material: PBMCs. These receptors all stem from a woman aged 45-65 years in good health and CMV-seropositive.

This clone has a handful of counts. The V and J genes are TRBV4-3 and TRBJ1-1, with 7 nucleotides matching TRBD1. Germline loops: CDR1 LGHNA, CDR2 YSLEER. V lost 3 bases, J lost 7 bases, and 2 bases stayed unmatched. The CDR3 length is 12 residues. The CDR3, as DNA: TGCGCCAGCAGCCAGGACAGGCTTGAAGCTTTCTTT. This encodes CASSQDRLEAFF.

This clone was counted a few times. This chain links TRBV5-1 with TRBJ2-6; TRBD2 agrees at 12 bases. Trimming at V came to 5 bases and at J to 4 bases, leaving 13 bases not matched to a gene. This CDR3 has 19 residues. Looked up from germline, CDR1 is SGHRS and CDR2 is YFSETQ. Here the CDR3 reads CASSPRTSGIPGGANVLTF. CDR3 sequence (DNA): TGCGCCAGCAGTCCCCGGACTAGCGGGATCCCGGGGGGGGCCAACGTCCTGACTTTC.

The chain couples TRBV10-3 to TRBJ2-7, with TRBD1 matching 9 bases. The J segment lost 4 bases and the V segment lost 2 bases, leaving 9 bases of the junction unmatched. Germline values: CDR1 ENHRY, CDR2 SYGVKD. The length of the CDR3 is 16 residues. CDR3: CAISEGYGTGPYEQYF. CDR3 DNA: TGTGCCATCAGTGAGGGATACGGGACAGGGCCTTACGAGCAGTACTTC.

Here the CDR3 reads CASSMGLAGATDTQYF. In DNA, the CDR3 is TGTGCCAGCAGCATGGGACTAGCGGGAGCGACAGATACGCAGTATTTT. This sequence joins TRBV28 and TRBJ2-3; 14 positions match TRBD2. V lost 6 bases, J lost 3 bases, and 5 bases stayed unmatched. CDR1 is MDHEN, CDR2 SYDVKM, per germline. The CDR3 spans 16 residues. The variable domain in full, completed from reference TRBV28 and TRBJ2-3, reads DVKVTQSSRYLVKRTGEKVFLECVQDMDHENMFWYRQDPGLGLRLIYFSYDVKMKEKGDIPEGYSVSREKKERFSLILESASTNQTSMYLCASSMGLAGATDTQYFGPGTRLTVL.

This chain uses TRBV10-1 with TRBJ2-1; no reliable D call. In germline, CDR1 is WNHNN, CDR2 SYGVQD (reference sequence). The length of the CDR3 is 12 residues. V was pared by 5 bases and J by 10 bases, with 12 bases between. In DNA, the CDR3 is TGCGCCAGCAGTTTCACCCCCGGGGAGCAGTTCTTC. This codes for CASSFTPGEQFF.

This clone has more than one count but fewer than ten. Other DNA sequences of this sample code for an identical CDR3. J is TRBJ2-7 and V is TRBV5-4, with 8 positions matching TRBD1. Per germline, CDR1 SGHNT and CDR2 YYREEE (reference sequence). Losses at the gene ends were 0 bases for V and 2 bases for J; bases not matched to a gene: 4. The CDR3 consists of 15 residues. CDR3 DNA: TGTGCCAGCAGCTTGGCCGGGACAGGAGCCTACGAGCAGTACTTC. Amino acids: CASSLAGTGAYEQYF.

This chain uses TRBV7-2 with TRBJ2-3; 7 bases map to TRBD2. CDR1 SGHTA and CDR2 FQGNSA come from the germline V gene. The CDR3 consists of 15 residues. After removal of 6 bases from V and 7 bases from J, the junction contained 13 bases not matched to a gene. CDR3 sequence reads: CASSAEGGSRYTQYF. The CDR3 nucleotides read TGTGCCAGCAGTGCTGAGGGCGGGAGTCGGTATACGCAGTATTTT.

This sequence joins TRBV5-4 and TRBJ2-5; D is perhaps TRBD2 (6 bases). V dropped 2 bases and J dropped 9 bases, with 14 bases sitting between them. This CDR3 has 13 residues. Germline loops: CDR1 SGHNT, CDR2 YYREEE (reference sequence). In DNA form, the CDR3 reads TGTGCCAGCAGCTTCCGGGACTCCGCGGCCCAGTACTTC. Translating gives CASSFRDSAAQYF.

The gene calls are TRBV6-6 and TRBJ2-2; the match to TRBD1 covers 9 bases. This CDR3 is built from 15 residues. Germline V gene data show CDR1 as MNHNY and CDR2 as SVGAGI (reference sequence). J gave up 4 bases and V 6 bases, and 6 bases lay outside the gene matches. CDR3 DNA sequence: TGTGCCAGCAGCGAGACAGGGGGGGGCACCGGGGAGCTGTTTTTT. It translates to CASSETGGGTGELFF.

The V and J genes are TRBV4-3 and TRBJ2-1; 8 bases agree with TRBD2. From germline, CDR1 is LGHNA and CDR2 YSLEER. This CDR3 comprises 15 residues. With V trimmed by 3 bases and J by 7 bases, 8 bases remained unmatched. The chain's CDR3 is CASSHPGLVNNEQFF. Written as DNA, the CDR3 is TGCGCCAGCAGCCATCCGGGACTAGTGAATAATGAGCAGTTCTTC.